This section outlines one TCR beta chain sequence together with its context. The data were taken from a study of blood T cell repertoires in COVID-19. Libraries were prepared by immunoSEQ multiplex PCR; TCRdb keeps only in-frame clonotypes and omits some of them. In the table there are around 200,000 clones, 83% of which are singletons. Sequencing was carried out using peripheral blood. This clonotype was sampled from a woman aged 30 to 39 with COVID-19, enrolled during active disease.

CDR3 in DNA: TGTGCCACCAGCAGCTCCCCCGAGGGAGCTGGAAACACCATATATTTT. It specifies CATSSSPEGAGNTIYF. The V gene is TRBV15, the J gene TRBJ1-3; D uncertain. Germline V gene lookup returns CDR1 LNHNV and CDR2 YYDKDF (reference sequence). The CDR3 is 16 amino acids. The ends were cut back, 3 bases at V and 2 bases at J, with 14 bases in the middle.